This paragraph covers one TCR beta chain sequence. In its sample, this clonotype was seen a few times. Which antigen it targets is not known. Qualities for individual bases were not recorded, and no much larger clone is one base off. The entry originates in a study of response to subunit inactivated influenza vaccine (dated by TCRdb to between 2017 and 2018). About the investigation overall: Deep quantitative profiling of the T cell receptor repertoire was used in the study to follow responses to a trivalent subunit inactivated influenza vaccine. Here is what the overall study found, with its caveats: The authors suggested that each seasonal influenza vaccination may recruit only a limited number of new T cells.

According to the study, the label for this sample's time point signals: approximately 40 days after influenza vaccine administration. Libraries were made using RT-PCR. The sequencer listed for this sample is Illumina HiSeq 2500. TCRdb trimmed the raw reads at Q25, called clones with MiXCR and kept productive beta chains. When rows share a CDR3 protein, they turn into one entry using the most common DNA and genes. Here the sample has about 500,000 distinct CDR3 sequences; approximately 13% occur a single time. Around 13% of the sample comes from the top ten. The germline V gene specifies SQVTM as CDR1 and ANQGSEA as CDR2. CDR3 length: 12 amino acids, cysteine to phenylalanine. Just CDR3 DNA is preserved here, 36 bases in frame from base 1. Ends trimmed: V by 4 bases, J by 5 bases; bases unmatched to a gene: 1.

The chain is encoded by TRBV29-1 joined to TRBJ2-7, with 11 central nucleotides matching TRBD2. Sequencing was performed on PBMCs from blood, taken more than 35 days after vaccination. This sequence originates from a man in his fifties who received an inactivated influenza vaccine. Donor details come from another sample of the same person, matched by shared clones. The DNA sequence is as follows: TGCAGCGTTGTACTAGCGGGAGACGAGCAGTACTTC. Translated, this gives CSVVLAGDEQYF.